This T cell receptor beta chain was captured by sequencing in a study of T cell responses to AZD1222 COVID-19 vaccine. Findings of the study overall: Researchers took repertoire samples only after the peak T cell response had come. Clonal diversity was possibly underestimated, and white British individuals and females predominated among donors. Regions 160-218 and 743-854 dominated among vaccine-associated CD4 TCRs spanning spike.

Method: immunoSEQ multiplex PCR; TCRdb's copy keeps in-frame clones and lacks some. In the table there are approximately 140,000 clones, roughly 89% of which are singletons. Germline V CDR1 and CDR2: LNHDA, SQIVND (reference sequence). This CDR3 is 13 amino acids long. V dropped 7 bases and J dropped 8 bases, with 17 bases sitting between them. Only a few counts were recorded for this clone. Its target is not known. The chain is built from TRBV19 and TRBJ1-2; D perhaps matches TRBD1 (5 bases). The receptor comes from an adult who received the AZD1222 COVID-19 vaccine. The sample was peripheral blood, taken 28 days after the second AZD1222 dose. CDR3 nucleotide sequence: TGTGCCAGTACCCCGCGGCAGGGCATCGGCTACACCTTC. The encoded protein is CASTPRQGIGYTF.